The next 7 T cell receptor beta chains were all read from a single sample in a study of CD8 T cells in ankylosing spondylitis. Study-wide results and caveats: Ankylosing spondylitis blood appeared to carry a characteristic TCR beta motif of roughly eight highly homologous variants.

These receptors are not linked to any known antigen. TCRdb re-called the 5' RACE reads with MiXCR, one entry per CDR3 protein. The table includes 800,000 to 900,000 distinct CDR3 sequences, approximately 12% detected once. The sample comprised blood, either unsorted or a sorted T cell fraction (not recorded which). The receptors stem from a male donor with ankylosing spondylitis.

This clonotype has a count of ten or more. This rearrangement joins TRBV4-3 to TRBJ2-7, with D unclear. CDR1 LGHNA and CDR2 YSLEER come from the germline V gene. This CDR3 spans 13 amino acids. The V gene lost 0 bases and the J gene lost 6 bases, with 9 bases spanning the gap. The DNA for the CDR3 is TGCGCCAGCAGCCAAGACGGTCTGGCCGAGCAGTACTTC. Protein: CASSQDGLAEQYF.

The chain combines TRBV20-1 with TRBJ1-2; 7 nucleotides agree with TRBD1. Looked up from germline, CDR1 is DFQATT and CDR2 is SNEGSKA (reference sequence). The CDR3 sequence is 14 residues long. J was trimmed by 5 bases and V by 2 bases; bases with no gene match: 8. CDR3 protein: CSARPPDRLYGYTF. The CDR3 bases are TGCAGTGCTAGACCCCCGGACAGGCTTTATGGCTACACCTTC.

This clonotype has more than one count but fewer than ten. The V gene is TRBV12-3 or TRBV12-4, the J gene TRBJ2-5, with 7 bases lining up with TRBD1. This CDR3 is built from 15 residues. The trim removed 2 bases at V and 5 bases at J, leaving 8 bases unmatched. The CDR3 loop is CASSLKRGLSETQYF. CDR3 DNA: TGTGCCAGCAGTTTAAAAAGGGGGCTGAGCGAGACCCAGTACTTC.

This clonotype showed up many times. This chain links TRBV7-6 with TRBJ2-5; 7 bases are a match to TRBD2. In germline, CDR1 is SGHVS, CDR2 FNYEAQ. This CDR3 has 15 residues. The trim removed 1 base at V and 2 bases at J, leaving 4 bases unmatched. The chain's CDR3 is CASSLESAGQETQYF. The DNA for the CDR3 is TGTGCCAGCAGCTTAGAATCAGCGGGGCAAGAGACCCAGTACTTC.

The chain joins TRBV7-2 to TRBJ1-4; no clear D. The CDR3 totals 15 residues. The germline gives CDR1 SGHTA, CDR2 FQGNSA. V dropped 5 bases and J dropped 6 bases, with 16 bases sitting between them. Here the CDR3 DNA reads TGTGCCAGCAGCCCAACGGGGAGGGATGATGAAAAACTGTTTTTT. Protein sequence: CASSPTGRDDEKLFF.

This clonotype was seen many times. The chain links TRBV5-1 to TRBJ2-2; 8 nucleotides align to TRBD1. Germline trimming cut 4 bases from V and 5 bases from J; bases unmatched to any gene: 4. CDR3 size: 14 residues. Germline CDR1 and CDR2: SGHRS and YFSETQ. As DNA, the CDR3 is TGCGCCAGCAGCCGAGACAGGGGTACCGGGGAGCTGTTTTTT. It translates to CASSRDRGTGELFF.

Here the CDR3 DNA reads TGTGCCTGGAGCAGGGGGTATAACTATGGCTACACCTTC. This gives the protein CAWSRGYNYGYTF. The chain recombines TRBV30 with TRBJ1-2; TRBD1 agrees at 7 bases. The V gene end was trimmed by 3 bases and the J gene end by 1 base; junction bases not matched to a gene: 2. Germline assignment: CDR1 GTSNPN and CDR2 SVGIG (reference sequence). This CDR3 has 13 residues.